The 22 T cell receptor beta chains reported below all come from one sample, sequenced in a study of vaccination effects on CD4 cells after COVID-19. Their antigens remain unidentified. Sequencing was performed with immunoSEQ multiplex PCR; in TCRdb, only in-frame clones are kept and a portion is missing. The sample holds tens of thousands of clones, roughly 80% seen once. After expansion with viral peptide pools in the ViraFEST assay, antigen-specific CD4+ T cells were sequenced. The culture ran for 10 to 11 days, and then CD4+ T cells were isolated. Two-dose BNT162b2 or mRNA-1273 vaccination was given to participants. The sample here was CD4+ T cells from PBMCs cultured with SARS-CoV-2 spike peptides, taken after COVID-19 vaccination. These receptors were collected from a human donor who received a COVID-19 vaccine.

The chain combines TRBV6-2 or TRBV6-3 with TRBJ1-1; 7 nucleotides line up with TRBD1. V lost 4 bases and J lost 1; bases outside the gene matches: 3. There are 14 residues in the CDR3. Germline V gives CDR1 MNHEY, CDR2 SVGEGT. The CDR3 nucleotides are TGTGCCAGCAGTTTCGGGACAGCGAACACTGAAGCTTTCTTT. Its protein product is CASSFGTANTEAFF.

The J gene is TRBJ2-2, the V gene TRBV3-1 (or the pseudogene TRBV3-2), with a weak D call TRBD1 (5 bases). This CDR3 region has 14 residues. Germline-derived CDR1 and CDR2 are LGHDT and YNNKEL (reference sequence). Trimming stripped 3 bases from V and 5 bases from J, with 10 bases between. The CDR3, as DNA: TGTGCCAGCAGCCAGGACCAGGGAACCGGGGAGCTGTTTTTT. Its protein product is CASSQDQGTGELFF.

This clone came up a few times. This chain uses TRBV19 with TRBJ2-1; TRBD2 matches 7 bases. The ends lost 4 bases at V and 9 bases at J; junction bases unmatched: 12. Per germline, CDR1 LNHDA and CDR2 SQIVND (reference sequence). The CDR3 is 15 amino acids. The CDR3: CASSTQGGKHTEQFF. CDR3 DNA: TGTGCCAGTAGTACCCAGGGAGGGAAGCATACTGAGCAGTTCTTC. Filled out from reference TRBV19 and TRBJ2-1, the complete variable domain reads DGGITQSPKYLFRKEGQNVTLSCEQNLNHDAMYWYRQDPGQGLRLIYYSQIVNDFQKGDIAEGYSVSREKKESFPLTVTSAQKNPTAFYLCASSTQGGKHTEQFFGPGTRLTVL.

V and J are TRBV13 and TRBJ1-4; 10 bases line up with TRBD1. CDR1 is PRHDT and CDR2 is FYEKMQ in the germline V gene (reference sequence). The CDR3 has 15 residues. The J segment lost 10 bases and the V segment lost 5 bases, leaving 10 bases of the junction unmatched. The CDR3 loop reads CASSARTGGLAKLFF. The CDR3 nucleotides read TGTGCCAGCAGCGCACGGACAGGGGGGCTGGCAAAACTGTTTTTT.

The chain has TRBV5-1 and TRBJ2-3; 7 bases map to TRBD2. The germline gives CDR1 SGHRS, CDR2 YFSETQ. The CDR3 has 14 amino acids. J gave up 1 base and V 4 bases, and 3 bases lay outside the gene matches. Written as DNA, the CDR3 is TGCGCCAGCAGCCCCACTAGCGGCACAGATACGCAGTATTTT. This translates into CASSPTSGTDTQYF.

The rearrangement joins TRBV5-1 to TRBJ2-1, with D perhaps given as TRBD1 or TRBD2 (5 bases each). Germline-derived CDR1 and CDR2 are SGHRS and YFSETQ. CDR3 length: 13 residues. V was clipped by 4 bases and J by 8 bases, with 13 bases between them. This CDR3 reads CASSLGRGDEQFF. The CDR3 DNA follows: TGCGCCAGCAGCCTGGGACGAGGGGATGAGCAGTTCTTC.

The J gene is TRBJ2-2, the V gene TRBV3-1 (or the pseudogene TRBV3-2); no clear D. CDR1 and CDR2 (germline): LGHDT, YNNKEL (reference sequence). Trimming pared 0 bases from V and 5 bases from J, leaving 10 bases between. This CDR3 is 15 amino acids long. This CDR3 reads CASSQDIGPTGELFF. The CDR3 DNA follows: TGTGCCAGCAGCCAAGATATTGGCCCGACCGGGGAGCTGTTTTTT.

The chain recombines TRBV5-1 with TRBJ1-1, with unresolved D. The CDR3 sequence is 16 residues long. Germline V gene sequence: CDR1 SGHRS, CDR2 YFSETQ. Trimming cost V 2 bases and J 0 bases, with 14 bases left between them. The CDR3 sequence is CASSFGVLVLNTEAFF. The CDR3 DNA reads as TGCGCCAGCAGCTTTGGCGTGTTGGTGTTGAACACTGAAGCTTTCTTT.

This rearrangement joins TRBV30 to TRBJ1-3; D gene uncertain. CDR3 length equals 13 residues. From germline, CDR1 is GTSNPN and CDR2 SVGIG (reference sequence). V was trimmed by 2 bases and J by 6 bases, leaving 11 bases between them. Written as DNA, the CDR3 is TGTGCCTGGAGTTTAGGTTCGGTAAACACCATATATTTT. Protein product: CAWSLGSVNTIYF.

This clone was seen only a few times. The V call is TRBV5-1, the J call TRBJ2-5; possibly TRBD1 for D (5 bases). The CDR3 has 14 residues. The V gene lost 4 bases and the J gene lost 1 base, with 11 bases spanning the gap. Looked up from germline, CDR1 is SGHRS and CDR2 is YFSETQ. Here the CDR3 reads CASSPGQTQETQYF. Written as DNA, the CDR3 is TGCGCCAGCAGCCCTGGACAAACCCAAGAGACCCAGTACTTC. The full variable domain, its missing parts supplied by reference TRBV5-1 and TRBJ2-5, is KAGVTQTPRYLIKTRGQQVTLSCSPISGHRSVSWYQQTPGQGLQFLFEYFSETQRNKGNFPGRFSGRQFSNSRSEMNVSTLELGDSALYLCASSPGQTQETQYFGPGTRLLVL.

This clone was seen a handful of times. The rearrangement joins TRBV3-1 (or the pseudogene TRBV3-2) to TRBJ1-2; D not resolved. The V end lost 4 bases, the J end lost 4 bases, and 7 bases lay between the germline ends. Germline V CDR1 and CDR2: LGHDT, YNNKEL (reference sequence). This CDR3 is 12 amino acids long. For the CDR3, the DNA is TGTGCCAGCAGCCCTCAGCTCTATGGCTACACCTTC. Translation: CASSPQLYGYTF.

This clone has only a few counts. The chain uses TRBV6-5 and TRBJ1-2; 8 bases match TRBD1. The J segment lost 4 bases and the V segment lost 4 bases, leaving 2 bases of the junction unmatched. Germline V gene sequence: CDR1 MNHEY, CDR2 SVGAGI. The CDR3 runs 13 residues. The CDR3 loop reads CASSSGGAYGYTF. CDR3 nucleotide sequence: TGTGCCAGCAGTTCAGGGGGCGCCTATGGCTACACCTTC.

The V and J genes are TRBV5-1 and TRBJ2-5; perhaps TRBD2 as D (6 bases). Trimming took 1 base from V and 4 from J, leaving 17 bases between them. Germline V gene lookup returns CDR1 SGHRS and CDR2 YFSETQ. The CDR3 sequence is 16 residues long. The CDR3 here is CASSLTGEWGRETQYF. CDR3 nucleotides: TGCGCCAGCAGCTTGACGGGGGAATGGGGTAGAGAGACCCAGTACTTC.

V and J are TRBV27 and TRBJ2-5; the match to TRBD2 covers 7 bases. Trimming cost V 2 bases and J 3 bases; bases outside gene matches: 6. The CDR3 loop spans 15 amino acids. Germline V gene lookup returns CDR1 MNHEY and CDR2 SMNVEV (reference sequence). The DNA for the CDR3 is TGTGCCAGCAGTTTAATACGGGGACTAAAAGAGACCCAGTACTTC. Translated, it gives CASSLIRGLKETQYF.

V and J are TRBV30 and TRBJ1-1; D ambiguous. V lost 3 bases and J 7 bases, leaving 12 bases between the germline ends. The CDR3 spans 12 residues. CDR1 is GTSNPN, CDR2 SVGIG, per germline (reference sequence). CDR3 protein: CAWRQTGSEAFF. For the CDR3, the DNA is TGTGCCTGGAGGCAAACCGGGAGTGAAGCTTTCTTT.

The CDR3 region is CASSETGTANNSPLHF. The CDR3 DNA sequence: TGTGCCAGCAGCGAAACCGGGACAGCAAATAATTCACCCCTCCACTTT. The V gene is TRBV2, the J gene TRBJ1-6; 7 bases are a match to TRBD1. The CDR3 is made up of 16 amino acids. Per germline, CDR1 SNHLY and CDR2 FYNNEI. After removal of 6 bases from V and 5 bases from J, the junction contained 10 bases not matched to a gene. Variable domain in full (rest from reference TRBV2 and TRBJ1-6): EPEVTQTPSHQVTQMGQEVILRCVPISNHLYFYWYRQILGQKVEFLVSFYNNEISEKSEIFDDQFSVERPDGSNFTLKIRSTKLEDSAMYFCASSETGTANNSPLHFGNGTRLTVT.

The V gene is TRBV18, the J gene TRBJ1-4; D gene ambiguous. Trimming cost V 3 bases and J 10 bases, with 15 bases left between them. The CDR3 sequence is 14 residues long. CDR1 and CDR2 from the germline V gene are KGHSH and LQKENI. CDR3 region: CASSPARADVKLFF. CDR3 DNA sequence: TGTGCCAGCTCACCGGCCCGAGCAGATGTAAAACTGTTTTTT.

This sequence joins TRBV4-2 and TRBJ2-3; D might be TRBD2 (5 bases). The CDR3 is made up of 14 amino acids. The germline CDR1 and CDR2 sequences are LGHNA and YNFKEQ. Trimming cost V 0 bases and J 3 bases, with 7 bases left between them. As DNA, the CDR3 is TGTGCCAGCAGCCAAGATTGGAGGACAGATACGCAGTATTTT. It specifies CASSQDWRTDTQYF.

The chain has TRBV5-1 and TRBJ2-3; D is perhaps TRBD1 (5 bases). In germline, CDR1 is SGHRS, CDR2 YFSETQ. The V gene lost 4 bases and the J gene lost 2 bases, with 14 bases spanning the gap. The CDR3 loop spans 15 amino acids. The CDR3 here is CASSLSDTITDTQYF. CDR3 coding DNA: TGCGCCAGCAGCCTCTCGGACACTATCACAGATACGCAGTATTTT. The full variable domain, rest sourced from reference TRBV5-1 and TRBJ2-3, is KAGVTQTPRYLIKTRGQQVTLSCSPISGHRSVSWYQQTPGQGLQFLFEYFSETQRNKGNFPGRFSGRQFSNSRSEMNVSTLELGDSALYLCASSLSDTITDTQYFGPGTRLTVL.

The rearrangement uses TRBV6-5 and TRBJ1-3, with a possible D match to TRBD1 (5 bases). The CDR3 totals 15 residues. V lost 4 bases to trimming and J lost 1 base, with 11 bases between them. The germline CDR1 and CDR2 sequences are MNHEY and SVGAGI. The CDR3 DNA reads TGTGCCAGCAGTTCCGGGGGTACTTCTGGAAACACCATATATTTT. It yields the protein CASSSGGTSGNTIYF.

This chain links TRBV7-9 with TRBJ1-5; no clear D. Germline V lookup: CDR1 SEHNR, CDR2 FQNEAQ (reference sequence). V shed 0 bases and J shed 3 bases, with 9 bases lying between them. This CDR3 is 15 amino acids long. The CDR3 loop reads CASSLAGYDNQPQHF. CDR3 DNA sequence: TGTGCCAGCAGCTTAGCGGGGTATGACAATCAGCCCCAGCATTTT.

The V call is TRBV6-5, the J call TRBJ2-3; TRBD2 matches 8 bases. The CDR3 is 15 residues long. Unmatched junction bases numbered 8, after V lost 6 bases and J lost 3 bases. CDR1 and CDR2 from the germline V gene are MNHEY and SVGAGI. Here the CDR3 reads CASSDSGAGTDTQYF. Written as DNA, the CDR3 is TGTGCCAGCAGCGATAGCGGGGCGGGGACAGATACGCAGTATTTT.